This T cell receptor (beta chain) comes out of a study of human T cells and chemical hapten exposure. MiXCR, applied by TCRdb to the RACE reads, yields one record per CDR3 protein. Found here are 180,000 or so distinct CDR3 sequences, about 14% of them singletons; the top ten hold about 1.7%. V lost 2 bases, J lost 6 bases, and 8 bases lay in between. Germline values: CDR1 LNHNV, CDR2 YYDKDF (reference sequence). CDR3 length equals 13 residues. Time point specified: patch test 1, 2 weeks after DPC sensitization. As to treatment: therapeutic diphenylcyclopropenone sensitization with weekly scalp DPC. Sequenced here: whole blood, sampled in connection with sensitization to the hapten diphenylcyclopropenone (DPC). This clonotype was sampled from a woman aged 25 to 39 with alopecia areata. Some clones in this sample may be carry-over from other donors' samples. V gene TRBV15 combines with J gene TRBJ2-1; D is ambiguous. The CDR3 region has the DNA TGTGCCACCAGCAGACTCCTTTCCAATGAGCAGTTCTTC. This gives the protein CATSRLLSNEQFF.